A selection of T cell receptor beta chains follows, all from one sample in a study of blood T cells in healthy people across ages. MiXCR, run by TCRdb on the 5' RACE reads, gives a single entry per CDR3 protein. The repertoire has some 800,000 distinct CDR3 sequences, roughly 44% of them found once; the top ten carry about a fifth. The sequenced material came from blood. Receptor source: a man between 60 and 75 years old in good health. The CDR3 runs from the conserved cysteine through the conserved F or W. D genes are given only for firm matches. Size values are once, few and many counts, or a class for expanded clones, and some rows have none.

clone_size	v_call	j_call	d_call	cdr3_aa	cdr3_nt
.	TRBV18	TRBJ1-1	.	CASSPTANTEAFF	TGTGCCAGCTCACCGACGGCGAACACTGAAGCTTTCTTT
.	TRBV3-1	TRBJ2-7	.	CASSQRGFYYEQYF	TGTGCCAGCAGCCAAAGGGGTTTCTACTACGAGCAGTACTTC
.	TRBV6-6	TRBJ1-5	TRBD1	CASQVTGDQPQHF	TGTGCCAGCCAGGTTACAGGGGATCAGCCCCAGCATTTT
few	TRBV3-1	TRBJ2-6	TRBD1	CASSHEIPGQAIYSGANVLTF	TGTGCCAGCAGCCACGAAATCCCGGGACAGGCGATCTACTCTGGGGCCAACGTCCTGACTTTC
.	TRBV7-2	TRBJ2-5	TRBD2	CASKERGGVETQYF	TGTGCCAGCAAGGAGCGGGGGGGCGTGGAGACCCAGTACTTC
.	TRBV7-9	TRBJ2-7	.	CASSLARNSGEEQYF	TGTGCCAGCAGCTTAGCCAGGAATTCAGGGGAGGAGCAGTACTTC
.	TRBV20-1	TRBJ2-1	.	CSAKGAKQFF	TGCAGTGCTAAAGGGGCAAAGCAGTTCTTC
.	TRBV4-1	TRBJ2-7	TRBD2	CASSPSSGGYEQYF	TGCGCCAGCAGCCCATCTAGCGGGGGCTACGAGCAGTACTTC
few	TRBV7-2	TRBJ1-1	.	CASSHREPTEAFF	TGTGCCAGCAGCCACCGGGAGCCCACTGAAGCTTTCTTT
.	TRBV7-9	TRBJ2-7	.	CASSVDYEQYF	TGTGCCAGCAGCGTCGACTACGAGCAGTACTTC
many	TRBV6-6	TRBJ2-1	.	CASSSAHWNDEQFF	TGTGCCAGCAGCTCCGCCCACTGGAACGATGAGCAGTTCTTC
few	TRBV4-1	TRBJ1-2	TRBD1	CASSQGGQEAYGYTF	TGCGCCAGCAGCCAAGGCGGACAGGAGGCCTATGGCTACACCTTC
few	TRBV4-1	TRBJ1-1	.	CASSHRVPYTEAFF	TGCGCCAGCAGCCACCGCGTTCCCTACACTGAAGCTTTCTTT
many	TRBV2	TRBJ2-3	.	CASTSTDTQYF	TGTGCCAGCACCAGCACAGATACGCAGTATTTT
few	TRBV27	TRBJ1-2	TRBD1	CASSPRYPTGHGYTF	TGTGCCAGCAGCCCCCGCTACCCGACAGGGCATGGCTACACCTTC
.	TRBV7-3	TRBJ2-2	TRBD2	CASSPRTSGGYGELFF	TGTGCCAGCAGCCCCAGGACTAGCGGGGGATACGGGGAGCTGTTTTTT
few	TRBV3-1	TRBJ2-1	.	CASSQDNWPNGEQFF	TGTGCCAGCAGCCAAGATAATTGGCCTAATGGTGAGCAGTTCTTC
.	TRBV20-1	TRBJ2-1	.	CSASAGIGRHEQFF	TGCAGTGCTAGTGCAGGGATCGGAAGGCATGAGCAGTTCTTC
.	TRBV30	TRBJ2-7	TRBD2	CAWSRVAGYEQYF	TGTGCCTGGAGTCGGGTAGCGGGGTACGAGCAGTACTTC
.	TRBV14	TRBJ1-6	.	CARQQPPFGALHF	TGTGCCAGACAGCAGCCCCCTTTTGGAGCCCTCCACTTT
few	TRBV25-1	TRBJ1-1	.	CASSEQGLTEAFF	TGTGCCAGCAGTGAACAGGGACTCACTGAAGCTTTCTTT
.	TRBV12-3/TRBV12-4	TRBJ2-2	TRBD2	CASSQLLRTSGGLVTGELFF	TGTGCCAGCAGCCAACTCCTTAGGACTAGCGGGGGTTTAGTCACCGGGGAGCTGTTTTTT
.	TRBV28	TRBJ1-1	.	CASSLKGREAFF	TGTGCCAGCAGTTTGAAGGGTCGCGAAGCTTTCTTT
.	TRBV12-3/TRBV12-4	TRBJ2-7	.	CASSVGAARYEQYF	TGTGCCAGCAGTGTGGGGGCTGCCAGGTACGAGCAGTACTTC
few	TRBV5-5	TRBJ2-7	.	CASSLFAESSYEQYF	TGTGCCAGCAGCTTGTTCGCGGAAAGCTCCTACGAGCAGTACTTC
few	TRBV12-3/TRBV12-4	TRBJ1-6	.	CASSPVATNSPLHF	TGTGCCAGCAGTCCCGTGGCAACTAATTCACCCCTCCACTTT
many	TRBV7-2	TRBJ2-7	.	CASSQSGEQYF	TGCGCCAGCAGCCAATCGGGCGAGCAGTACTTC
few	TRBV29-1	TRBJ2-3	.	CSATSGVTTDTQYF	TGCAGCGCCACTTCCGGGGTCACCACAGATACGCAGTATTTT
few	TRBV7-2	TRBJ2-7	TRBD1	CASSATGTGGFEQYF	TGTGCCAGCAGCGCGACCGGGACAGGGGGTTTCGAGCAGTACTTC
few	TRBV28	TRBJ2-7	.	CASSLGVREQYF	TGTGCCAGCAGTTTAGGGGTCCGCGAGCAGTACTTC
.	TRBV20-1	TRBJ2-7	.	CSLDADGISYEQYF	TGCAGCCTCGATGCGGACGGCATCTCCTACGAGCAGTACTTC
few	TRBV7-2	TRBJ2-7	.	CASSLTTDYSYEQYF	TGTGCCAGCAGCTTAACGACAGACTACTCCTACGAGCAGTACTTC
few	TRBV4-1	TRBJ1-2	.	CASSQGIRTPRRDGYTF	TGCGCCAGCAGCCAAGGGATCCGGACACCGAGACGGGATGGCTACACCTTC
few	TRBV4-3	TRBJ2-7	.	CASSQDYVSGPGEQYF	TGCGCCAGCAGCCAAGATTATGTGAGCGGCCCCGGGGAGCAGTACTTC
.	TRBV6-2/TRBV6-3	TRBJ2-5	.	CAISGPGETQYF	TGTGCCATCTCGGGGCCTGGGGAGACCCAGTACTTC
.	TRBV4-3	TRBJ2-5	.	CASSQAIQETQYF	TGCGCCAGCAGCCAGGCGATCCAAGAGACCCAGTACTTC
many	TRBV7-2	TRBJ2-6	.	CASSLAGGSGANVLTF	TGTGCCAGCAGCTTAGCCGGGGGCTCTGGGGCCAACGTCCTGACTTTC
.	TRBV4-3	TRBJ1-2	.	CASSQGVQGRGYGYTF	TGCGCCAGCAGCCAAGGGGTTCAGGGAAGAGGCTATGGCTACACCTTC
few	TRBV5-6	TRBJ2-7	.	CASSWGPSYEQYF	TGTGCCAGCAGCTGGGGACCTTCCTACGAGCAGTACTTC
.	TRBV28	TRBJ1-6	.	CASRHNGVNNSPLHF	TGTGCCAGCAGACATAATGGGGTAAACAATTCACCCCTCCACTTT
.	TRBV4-3	TRBJ2-7	.	CASSQDWEGALYEQYF	TGCGCCAGCAGCCAAGATTGGGAGGGGGCCCTCTACGAGCAGTACTTC
many	TRBV21-1	TRBJ2-5	.	CASREGWGKTQYF	TGTGCCAGCAGAGAAGGGTGGGGGAAGACCCAGTACTTC
.	TRBV6-2/TRBV6-3	TRBJ1-1	.	CASSYLRGRKTDSYTEAFF	TGTGCCAGCAGTTACCTCAGAGGTCGGAAAACAGACTCTTACACTGAAGCTTTCTTT
.	TRBV18	TRBJ2-7	TRBD2	CASSPGLAGRYEQYF	TGTGCCAGCTCACCGGGACTAGCGGGGAGGTACGAGCAGTACTTC
.	TRBV24-1	TRBJ2-1	.	CATSETGGEQFF	TGTGCCACCAGTGAAACCGGGGGTGAGCAGTTCTTC
.	TRBV9	TRBJ1-4	.	CASSVGDGLNEKLFF	TGTGCCAGCAGCGTAGGGGACGGGCTTAATGAAAAACTGTTTTTT
.	TRBV6-2/TRBV6-3	TRBJ2-7	.	CASSYLTGAYEQYF	TGTGCCAGCAGTTACCTAACGGGGGCCTACGAGCAGTACTTC
many	TRBV12-3/TRBV12-4	TRBJ2-5	TRBD1	CASRGQGTETQYF	TGTGCCAGCAGGGGACAGGGGACGGAGACCCAGTACTTC
few	TRBV20-1	TRBJ2-3	.	CSARVDGDTQYF	TGCAGTGCTAGAGTCGATGGGGATACGCAGTATTTT
.	TRBV29-1	TRBJ2-5	.	CSVDDFTGETQYF	TGCAGCGTTGACGACTTCACCGGGGAGACCCAGTACTTC
.	TRBV30	TRBJ2-5	.	CAWDKLRETQYF	TGTGCCTGGGATAAGTTGCGAGAGACCCAGTACTTC
few	TRBV12-3/TRBV12-4	TRBJ1-5	.	CASSLSGVGNQPQHF	TGTGCCAGCAGTTTGTCAGGGGTAGGCAATCAGCCCCAGCATTTT
.	TRBV5-1	TRBJ1-5	.	CASSVAPNQPQHF	TGCGCCAGCAGCGTGGCCCCCAATCAGCCCCAGCATTTT
.	TRBV4-1	TRBJ2-1	TRBD2	CATRPPGGYNEQFF	TGCGCCACCCGGCCCCCGGGGGGCTACAATGAGCAGTTCTTC